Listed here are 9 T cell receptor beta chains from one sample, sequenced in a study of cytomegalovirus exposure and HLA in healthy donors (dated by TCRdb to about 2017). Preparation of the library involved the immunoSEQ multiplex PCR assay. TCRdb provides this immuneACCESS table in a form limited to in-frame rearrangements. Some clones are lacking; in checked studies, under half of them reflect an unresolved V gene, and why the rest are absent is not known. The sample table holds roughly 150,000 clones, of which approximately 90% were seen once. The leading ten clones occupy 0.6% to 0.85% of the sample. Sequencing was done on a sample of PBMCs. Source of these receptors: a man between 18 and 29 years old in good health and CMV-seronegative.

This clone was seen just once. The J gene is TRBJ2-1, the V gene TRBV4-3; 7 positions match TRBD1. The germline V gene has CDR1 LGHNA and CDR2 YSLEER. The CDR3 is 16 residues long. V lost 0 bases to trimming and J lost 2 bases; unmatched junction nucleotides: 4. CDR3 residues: CASSQEETGPYNEQFF. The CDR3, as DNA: TGCGCCAGCAGCCAAGAGGAGACAGGGCCCTACAATGAGCAGTTCTTC.

The CDR3 region has the DNA TGTGCCAGCAGCGTAGACGGCAGGGAGGAGCCCCAGCATTTT. Translating gives CASSVDGREEPQHF. The genes are TRBV9 and TRBJ1-5, with a possible D match to TRBD1 (5 bases). The length of the CDR3 is 14 residues. Trimming took off 0 bases at V and 8 bases at J, with 12 bases between the two ends. Germline lookup yields CDR1 SGDLS and CDR2 YYNGEE.

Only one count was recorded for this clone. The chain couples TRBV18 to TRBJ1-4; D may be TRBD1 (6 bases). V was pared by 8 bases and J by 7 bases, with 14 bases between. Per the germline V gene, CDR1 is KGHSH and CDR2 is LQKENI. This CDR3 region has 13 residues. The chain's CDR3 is CASTGTLVEKLFF. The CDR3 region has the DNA TGTGCCAGCACCGGGACATTGGTTGAAAAACTGTTTTTT. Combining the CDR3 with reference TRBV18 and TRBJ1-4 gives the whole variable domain NAGVMQNPRHLVRRRGQEARLRCSPMKGHSHVYWYRQLPEEGLKFMVYLQKENIIDESGMPKERFSAEFPKEGPSILRIQQVVRGDSAAYFCASTGTLVEKLFFGSGTQLSVL.

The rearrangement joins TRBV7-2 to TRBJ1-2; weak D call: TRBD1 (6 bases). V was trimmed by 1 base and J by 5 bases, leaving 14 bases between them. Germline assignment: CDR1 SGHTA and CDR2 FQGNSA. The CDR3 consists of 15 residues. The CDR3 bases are TGTGCCAGCAGCTTAGTGGCCGCAGGGGAGTATGGCTACACCTTC. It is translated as CASSLVAAGEYGYTF.

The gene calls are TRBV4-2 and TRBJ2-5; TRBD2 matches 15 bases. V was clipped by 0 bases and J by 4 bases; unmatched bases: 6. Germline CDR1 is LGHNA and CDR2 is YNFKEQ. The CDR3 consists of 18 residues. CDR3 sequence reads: CASSQDVGLAGGLETQYF. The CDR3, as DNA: TGTGCCAGCAGCCAAGATGTGGGACTAGCGGGGGGCCTAGAGACCCAGTACTTC.

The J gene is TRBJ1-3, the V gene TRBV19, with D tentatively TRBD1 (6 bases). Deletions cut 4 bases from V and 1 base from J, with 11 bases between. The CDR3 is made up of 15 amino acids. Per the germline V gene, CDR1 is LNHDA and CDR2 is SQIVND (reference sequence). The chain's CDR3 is CASSRSQGSGNTIYF. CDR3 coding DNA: TGTGCCAGTAGTAGATCTCAGGGGTCTGGAAACACCATATATTTT.

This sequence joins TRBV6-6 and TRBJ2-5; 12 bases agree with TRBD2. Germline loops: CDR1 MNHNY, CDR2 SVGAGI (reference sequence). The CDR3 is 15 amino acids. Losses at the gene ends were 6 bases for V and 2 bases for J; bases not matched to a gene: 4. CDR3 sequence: CASSQLAGGQETQYF. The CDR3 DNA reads TGTGCCAGCAGCCAACTAGCGGGGGGACAAGAGACCCAGTACTTC.

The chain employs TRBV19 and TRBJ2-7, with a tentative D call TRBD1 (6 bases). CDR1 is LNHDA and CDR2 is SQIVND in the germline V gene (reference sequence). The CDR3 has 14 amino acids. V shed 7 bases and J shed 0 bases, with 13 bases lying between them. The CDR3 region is CASKARDNSYEQYF. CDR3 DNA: TGTGCCAGTAAAGCCCGGGACAACTCCTACGAGCAGTACTTC.

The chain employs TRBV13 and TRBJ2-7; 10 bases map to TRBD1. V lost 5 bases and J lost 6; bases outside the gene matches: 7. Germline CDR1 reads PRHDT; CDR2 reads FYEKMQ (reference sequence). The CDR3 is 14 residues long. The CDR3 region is CASSHRDRGVEQYF. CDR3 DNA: TGTGCCAGCAGCCACAGGGACAGGGGAGTCGAGCAGTACTTC.